This TCR beta chain was recovered during a study of graft-versus-host responses after intestinal transplantation. Overall study context: Anti-thymocyte globulin induction, then tacrolimus and steroids for around 3 years, went to all recipients.

TCRdb's copy holds only in-frame clones and misses some; the assay was immunoSEQ multiplex PCR. The sample holds some 79,000 clones; 70% to 90% are singletons and the top ten take less than 0.4%. CDR1 and CDR2 (germline): SGDLS, YYNGEE. Trimming stripped 2 bases from V and 3 bases from J, with 17 bases between. The CDR3 sequence is 16 residues long. A word on this clone: No antigen is known for it.

V is TRBV9 and J is TRBJ1-1; possible D gene TRBD1, 5 bases. Sequencing used unstimulated CD4+ T cells sorted from spleen or lymph node cells, obtained before intestinal transplant. The source of this sequence is a human donor who received an intestinal transplant. In DNA, the CDR3 is TGTGCCAGCAGCGTCGGTGGAGGGGTAAGGGACACTGAAGCTTTCTTT. This gives the protein CASSVGGGVRDTEAFF. Supplemented by reference TRBV9 and TRBJ1-1, the full variable domain reads DSGVTQTPKHLITATGQRVTLRCSPRSGDLSVYWYQQSLDQGLQFLIQYYNGEERAKGNILERFSAQQFPDLHSELNLSSLELGDSALYFCASSVGGGVRDTEAFFGQGTRLTVV.